These 3 T cell receptor beta chains were sequenced from one sample in a study of blood T cell repertoires in COVID-19. Data came from immunoSEQ multiplex PCR; TCRdb stores just in-frame clones and leaves some out. This table holds 320,000 or so clones, 85% found once. Sequencing was performed on PBMCs or T cells enriched from blood (not recorded which). These receptors originate from a woman in her twenties or thirties who had been exposed to COVID-19.

The table lists this clone with a few counts. This chain joins TRBV28 and TRBJ1-2, with D tentatively TRBD1 (6 bases). In germline, CDR1 is MDHEN, CDR2 SYDVKM. The CDR3 is 14 amino acids. Trimming pared 3 bases from V and 4 bases from J, leaving 12 bases between. The CDR3 DNA follows: TGTGCCAGCAGTTTCCCACAGGGAAGCTATGGCTACACCTTC. Translated, it gives CASSFPQGSYGYTF.

The gene calls are TRBV3-1 (or the pseudogene TRBV3-2) and TRBJ1-1, with D maybe TRBD1 (6 bases). The CDR3 extends over 20 amino acids. The germline V gene has CDR1 LGHDT and CDR2 YNNKEL (reference sequence). Between the trimmed V and J ends, which lost 4 bases and 0 bases, there was a span of 27 bases. The CDR3 region is CASSLGNEAGASFMNTEAFF. CDR3 DNA sequence: TGTGCCAGCAGCCTTGGTAATGAGGCGGGGGCCTCCTTTATGAACACTGAAGCTTTCTTT.

J is TRBJ2-1 and V is TRBV7-3; tentative D call: TRBD2 (6 bases). The CDR3 spans 13 residues. CDR1 is SGHTA, CDR2 FQGTGA, per germline. The V end was cut by 4 bases, the J end by 5 bases, with 9 bases between. CDR3 sequence: CASSSAGNNEQFF. CDR3 bases: TGTGCCAGCAGCTCTGCGGGGAACAATGAGCAGTTCTTC.